The 23 T cell receptor beta chains reported below all come from one sample, sequenced in a study of cytomegalovirus exposure and HLA in healthy donors. PCR primers comprised 60 Vbeta and 13 Jbeta primers. Libraries were prepared by immunoSEQ multiplex PCR; TCRdb keeps only in-frame clonotypes and omits some of them. The sample contains about 150,000 clones, about 79% of which appear only once. Sequencing was performed on PBMCs. The receptors originated from a male donor in good health and CMV-seronegative.

The chain recombines TRBV2 with TRBJ1-2; no clear D gene. Germline CDR1 SNHLY, CDR2 FYNNEI. The CDR3 extends over 11 amino acids. The V and J ends lost 7 bases and 1 base respectively, with 4 bases between them. DNA of the CDR3: TGTGCCAGCACCAGTAACTATGGCTACACCTTC. As protein: CASTSNYGYTF.

This clone has a single count. The CDR3 protein is CASSPGTGGRIEQYF. CDR3 in DNA: TGTGCCAGCTCACCGGGGACAGGGGGGCGAATAGAGCAGTACTTC. The chain recombines TRBV18 with TRBJ2-7, with 11 nucleotides matching TRBD1. The CDR3 runs to 15 residues. The J segment lost 7 bases and the V segment lost 3 bases, leaving 8 bases of the junction unmatched. Germline V gene sequence: CDR1 KGHSH, CDR2 LQKENI. The full variable domain, completed using reference TRBV18 and TRBJ2-7, is NAGVMQNPRHLVRRRGQEARLRCSPMKGHSHVYWYRQLPEEGLKFMVYLQKENIIDESGMPKERFSAEFPKEGPSILRIQQVVRGDSAAYFCASSPGTGGRIEQYFGPGTRLTVT.

The V gene is TRBV7-9, the J gene TRBJ1-1; TRBD1 matches 8 bases. Germline lookup yields CDR1 SEHNR and CDR2 FQNEAQ (reference sequence). There are 11 residues in the CDR3. Trimming at V came to 6 bases and at J to 10 bases, leaving 4 bases not matched to a gene. DNA for the CDR3: TGTGCCAGCAGGGACAGGGTAGGAGCTTTCTTT. Amino acids: CASRDRVGAFF.

The chain combines TRBV11-2 with TRBJ2-4; 8 bases agree with TRBD2. With 7 bases clipped from V and 4 bases from J, the junction kept 6 bases outside the gene matches. CDR1 is SGHAT, CDR2 FQNNGV, per germline. The CDR3 extends over 14 amino acids. The CDR3 region has the DNA TGTGCCAGCACCCCCCCGGGAGGGAAAAACATTCAGTACTTC. Protein product: CASTPPGGKNIQYF.

This sequence joins TRBV7-7 and TRBJ2-3, with 7 bases aligning to TRBD1. Germline V gene sequence: CDR1 SSHAT, CDR2 FNYEAQ (reference sequence). This CDR3 comprises 14 residues. The J segment lost 3 bases and the V segment lost 5 bases, leaving 5 bases of the junction unmatched. The CDR3 reads CASSQVGQTDTQYF. In nucleotides, the CDR3 is TGTGCCAGCAGCCAAGTGGGACAGACAGATACGCAGTATTTT.

To note about this clone: Germline is not matched at one junction end, which may reflect a read error. V gene TRBV6-5 combines with J gene TRBJ2-4; 7 nucleotides line up with TRBD1. This CDR3 comprises 14 residues. CDR1 MNHEY and CDR2 SVGAGI come from the germline V gene. The CDR3 protein is CTSSSTGDGNIQYF. CDR3 nucleotide sequence: TGTACCAGCAGTTCTACAGGGGACGGAAACATTCAGTACTTC.

The chain recombines TRBV5-5 with TRBJ1-4, with 9 positions matching TRBD1. Germline V lookup: CDR1 SGHKS, CDR2 YYEKEE (reference sequence). The J segment lost 8 bases and the V segment lost 0 bases, leaving 11 bases of the junction unmatched. The CDR3 runs to 17 residues. CDR3 sequence reads: CASSLDFGDRVGEKLFF. The CDR3 nucleotides read TGTGCCAGCAGCTTGGACTTTGGGGACAGGGTAGGCGAAAAACTGTTTTTT.

This clone has just one count. The chain employs TRBV19 and TRBJ1-1; D is uncertain. With 1 base removed from V and 1 base from J, the gap between germline ends came to 13 bases. The V gene's germline CDR1 is LNHDA and CDR2 SQIVND (reference sequence). The CDR3 spans 16 residues. The CDR3 sequence: CASSIGISPGNTEAFF. The CDR3 DNA reads as TGTGCCAGTAGTATAGGGATTTCTCCGGGGAACACTGAAGCTTTCTTT.

With regard to this clone: At one of its ends the junction is not consistent with the germline gene, which may arise from a read error. This chain joins TRBV7-9 and TRBJ2-1; 8 bases map to TRBD2. CDR3 length equals 15 residues. CDR1 SEHNR and CDR2 FQNEAQ come from the germline V gene (reference sequence). In nucleotides, the CDR3 is TGTTCCAGCAGCTTTGGGACTAGGTGGAGCCATGAGCAGTTCTTC. This translates into CSSSFGTRWSHEQFF.

This chain connects TRBV11-2 to TRBJ2-7, with a tentative D call TRBD2 (5 bases). The CDR3 is made up of 15 amino acids. The germline V gene encodes CDR1 SGHAT and CDR2 FQNNGV. V lost 3 bases and J 0 bases, leaving 12 bases between the germline ends. CDR3 DNA sequence: TGTGCCAGCAGCTTGGGCAATGACTACTCCTACGAGCAGTACTTC. This sequence encodes CASSLGNDYSYEQYF. Full variable domain (remainder filled in from reference TRBV11-2 and TRBJ2-7): EAGVAQSPRYKIIEKRQSVAFWCNPISGHATLYWYQQILGQGPKLLIQFQNNGVVDDSQLPKDRFSAERLKGVDSTLKIQPAKLEDSAVYLCASSLGNDYSYEQYFGPGTRLTVT.

The sample holds one count of this clone. This sequence joins TRBV28 and TRBJ2-7, with TRBD1 as a possible D gene (5 bases). This CDR3 has 13 residues. Germline CDR1 reads MDHEN; CDR2 reads SYDVKM. V lost 2 bases to trimming and J lost 6 bases, with 11 bases between them. The CDR3: CASSLQGTGEQYF. DNA for the CDR3: TGTGCCAGCAGTTTACAGGGTACCGGCGAGCAGTACTTC.

This chain connects TRBV10-3 to TRBJ1-3, with 7 bases matching TRBD1. The CDR3 is made up of 15 amino acids. The V and J ends lost 8 bases and 0 bases, in that order; junction bases with no gene match: 7. Per germline, CDR1 ENHRY and CDR2 SYGVKD. CDR3 sequence: CAIRAGTDSGNTIYF. CDR3 bases: TGTGCCATCCGAGCCGGGACAGACTCTGGAAACACCATATATTTT.

The rearrangement uses TRBV9 and TRBJ2-7, with 10 bases identical to TRBD1. The CDR3 extends over 15 amino acids. Trimming at V came to 4 bases and at J to 4 bases, leaving 8 bases not matched to a gene. CDR1 SGDLS and CDR2 YYNGEE come from the germline V gene. CDR3: CASSPAGTGAYEQYF. DNA for the CDR3: TGTGCCAGCAGCCCAGCCGGGACAGGGGCTTACGAGCAGTACTTC.

The chain has TRBV7-2 and TRBJ2-7; possible D gene TRBD1, 6 bases. The germline CDR1 and CDR2 sequences are SGHTA and FQGNSA. The CDR3 contains 14 residues. The V end lost 5 bases, the J end lost 1 base, and 12 bases lay between the germline ends. The CDR3 DNA sequence: TGTGCCAGCAGCACCCGAACAGGGTCCTACGAGCAGTACTTC. Residues: CASSTRTGSYEQYF.

The gene calls are TRBV7-2 and TRBJ2-1; 8 bases map to TRBD2. The length of the CDR3 is 14 residues. CDR1 and CDR2 from the germline V gene are SGHTA and FQGNSA. V lost 2 bases and J lost 6; bases outside the gene matches: 3. CDR3 loop: CASSLTGGLNEQFF. DNA of the CDR3: TGTGCCAGCAGCTTAACGGGGGGGCTCAATGAGCAGTTCTTC.

This clone was detected once. The chain is built from TRBV18 and TRBJ2-2; D gene ambiguous. V lost 3 bases and J lost 4, with 9 bases in between. The length of the CDR3 is 14 residues. Germline CDR1 reads KGHSH; CDR2 reads LQKENI. The CDR3 spells CASSPLSVTGELFF. CDR3 coding DNA: TGTGCCAGCTCACCCCTTTCGGTCACCGGGGAGCTGTTTTTT.

V and J are TRBV6-1 and TRBJ2-7, with D tentatively TRBD1 (6 bases). V was cut by 6 bases and J by 6 bases, with 18 bases left in between. From germline, CDR1 is MNHNS and CDR2 SASEGT. This CDR3 has 14 amino acids. The CDR3 DNA is TGTGCCAGCAGAGGCACAGGGTGGGCTTCCGAGCAGTACTTC. This translates into CASRGTGWASEQYF.

The CDR3 DNA is TGTGCCAGCAGTTTATCAGGGACAGGGAAATACGAGCAGTACTTC. Protein: CASSLSGTGKYEQYF. The chain is built from TRBV27 and TRBJ2-7; 9 nucleotides line up with TRBD1. The CDR3 is 15 amino acids. The V and J ends lost 0 bases and 4 bases, in that order; junction bases with no gene match: 4. The germline V gene has CDR1 MNHEY and CDR2 SMNVEV (reference sequence).

The V and J genes are TRBV4-1 and TRBJ2-5, with 9 bases aligning to TRBD2. Trimming cost V 0 bases and J 5 bases; bases outside gene matches: 10. This CDR3 is 17 amino acids long. The germline gives CDR1 MGHRA, CDR2 YSYEKL. As DNA, the CDR3 is TGCGCCAGCAGCCAAGATCGTTGGACTAGCGATGGGGAGACCCAGTACTTC. It codes for CASSQDRWTSDGETQYF.

The chain joins TRBV2 to TRBJ2-2; D is ambiguous. V was cut by 4 bases and J by 4 bases, with 7 bases left in between. CDR3 size: 13 residues. Per the germline V gene, CDR1 is SNHLY and CDR2 is FYNNEI. CDR3 in amino acids: CASSAQATGELFF. The CDR3 DNA reads as TGTGCCAGCAGTGCTCAGGCCACCGGGGAGCTGTTTTTT. The variable domain in full, completed from reference TRBV2 and TRBJ2-2, reads EPEVTQTPSHQVTQMGQEVILRCVPISNHLYFYWYRQILGQKVEFLVSFYNNEISEKSEIFDDQFSVERPDGSNFTLKIRSTKLEDSAMYFCASSAQATGELFFGEGSRLTVL.

The genes are TRBV19 and TRBJ2-1; the match to TRBD2 covers 8 bases. The junction had 7 bases not matched to a gene; V was cut back by 2 bases and J by 7 bases. Germline CDR1 LNHDA, CDR2 SQIVND (reference sequence). The CDR3 length is 15 residues. Here the CDR3 reads CASSIIPAGVNEQFF. CDR3 DNA sequence: TGTGCCAGTAGTATAATCCCAGCGGGAGTTAATGAGCAGTTCTTC.

The chain couples TRBV7-6 to TRBJ2-1; 12 bases are shared with TRBD2. After removal of 7 bases from V and 0 bases from J, the junction contained 10 bases not matched to a gene. This CDR3 is 18 amino acids long. Germline values: CDR1 SGHVS, CDR2 FNYEAQ. The CDR3 is CASIAGLAGGNSYNEQFF. CDR3 in DNA: TGTGCCAGCATAGCGGGGCTAGCGGGAGGGAACTCCTACAATGAGCAGTTCTTC.

Regarding this clone: The junction does not match germline at one end; this may be a read error. The CDR3 bases are TGTTCCAGCAGCTTTCCCATTGGGCAGCGGCCTCAAGAGACCCAGTACTTC. Protein product: CSSSFPIGQRPQETQYF. The rearrangement links TRBV7-9 to TRBJ2-5; maybe TRBD2 (5 bases). CDR3 size: 17 residues. Germline CDR1 and CDR2: SEHNR and FQNEAQ (reference sequence).